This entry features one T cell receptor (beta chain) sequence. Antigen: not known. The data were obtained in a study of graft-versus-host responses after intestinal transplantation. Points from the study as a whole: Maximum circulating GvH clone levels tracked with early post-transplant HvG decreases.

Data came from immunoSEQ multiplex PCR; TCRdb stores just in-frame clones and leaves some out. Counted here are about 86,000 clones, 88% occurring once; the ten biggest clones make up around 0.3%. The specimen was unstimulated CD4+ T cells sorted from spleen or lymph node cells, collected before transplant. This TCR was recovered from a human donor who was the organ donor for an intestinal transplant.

The CDR3 DNA is TGTGCCAGCACCAGACAGGCACACCTTAATGAAAAACTGTTTTTT. Protein product: CASTRQAHLNEKLFF. This rearrangement joins TRBV2 to TRBJ1-4, with D tentatively TRBD1 (6 bases). This CDR3 comprises 15 residues. From germline, CDR1 is SNHLY and CDR2 FYNNEI. V lost 7 bases and J 4 bases, leaving 16 bases between the germline ends.